Described below is a single T cell receptor beta chain sequence and its context. The target antigen is unknown. The sample originates from a study of glioma-infiltrating T cells. General study results and limits: Tissue-blood divergence was below expectation in non-neoplastic patients, above in gliomas.

After removal of 7 bases from V and 0 bases from J, the junction contained 12 bases not matched to a gene. The CDR3 has 17 residues. The germline gives CDR1 MNHEY, CDR2 SMNVEV (reference sequence). TCR alpha and beta CDR3 regions were amplified from RNA using iRepertoire nested multiplex PCR. TCRdb re-derived calls from the multiplex PCR reads in MiXCR, one entry per CDR3 protein. Here the sample spans about 99,000 distinct CDR3 sequences, about 30% being singletons. The V call is TRBV27, the J call TRBJ1-3, with TRBD1 identical over 7 bases. This sequence was found in a human donor with low-grade glioma or glioblastoma, undergoing nonglioma brain surgery, or in good health (not recorded which). The material sequenced was glioma tissue, nonneoplastic brain tissue, or PBMCs (not recorded which). The CDR3 coding sequence is TGTGCCAGCATGGGGCTTGAAGGGGGCTCCTCTGGAAACACCATATATTTT. This gives the protein CASMGLEGGSSGNTIYF.